This entry features one T cell receptor (beta chain) sequence. The target antigen is unknown. The data were taken from a study of T cell repertoires in cytomegalovirus infection. About the research overall: Public signatures in TCR beta pointed to CMV infection and matching HLA type.

Study-wide findings and caveats: HLA-C-restricted, CMV-specific TCR beta clonotypes were dominant ex vivo. Of the TCR beta families, the public ones yielded a cumulative frequency that identified carriers of CMV plus the relevant HLA.

Germline V lookup: CDR1 DFQATT, CDR2 SNEGSKA (reference sequence). The CDR3 length is 16 residues. The germline V and J ends were trimmed by 0 bases and 7 bases, with 19 bases remaining between them. TCRdb independently ran MiXCR on the reads; one entry per CDR3 protein. The top ten hold under 8.5% of the sample, which has about 680,000 distinct CDR3 sequences, less than 25% seen once. Material: CD8+ T cells from PBMCs. This sequence originates from a human donor in good health (CMV status not recorded). Some clones in this sample may be carry-over from other donors' samples. The rearrangement links TRBV20-1 to TRBJ1-5, with TRBD1 as a possible D gene (6 bases). DNA for the CDR3: TGCAGTGCTAGAGATGAGGCGGGGGGCTGGGGGCAGCCCCAGCATTTT. Encoded protein: CSARDEAGGWGQPQHF.